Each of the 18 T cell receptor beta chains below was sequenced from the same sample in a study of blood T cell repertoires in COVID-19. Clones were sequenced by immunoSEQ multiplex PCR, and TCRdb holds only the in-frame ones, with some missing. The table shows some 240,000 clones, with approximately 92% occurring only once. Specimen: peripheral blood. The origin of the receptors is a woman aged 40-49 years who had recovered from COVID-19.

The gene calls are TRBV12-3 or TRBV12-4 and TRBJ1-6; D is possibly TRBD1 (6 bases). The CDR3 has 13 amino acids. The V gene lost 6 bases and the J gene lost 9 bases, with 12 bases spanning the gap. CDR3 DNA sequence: TGTGCCAGCAGAAAAGGGGGGGGTTCACCCCTCCACTTT. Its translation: CASRKGGGSPLHF.

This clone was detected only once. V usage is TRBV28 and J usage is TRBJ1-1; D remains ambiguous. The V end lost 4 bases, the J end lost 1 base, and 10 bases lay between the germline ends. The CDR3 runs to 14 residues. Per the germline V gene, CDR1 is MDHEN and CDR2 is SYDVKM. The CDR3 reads CASSSMTSNTEAFF. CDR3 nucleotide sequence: TGTGCCAGCAGTTCGATGACATCGAACACTGAAGCTTTCTTT.

CDR3 protein: CASSWGGRGTDTQYF. In nucleotides, the CDR3 is TGTGCCAGCAGCTGGGGCGGTCGAGGCACAGATACGCAGTATTTT. J is TRBJ2-3 and V is TRBV5-6; D is possibly TRBD1 (5 bases). The CDR3 consists of 15 residues. The germline gives CDR1 SGHDT, CDR2 YYEEEE. Trimming left V 3 bases short and J 1 base short, with 12 bases between.

The DNA of the CDR3 is TGTGCCAGTAGTATAGATGGCCTAGCGGGAGAGGCAGATACGCAGTATTTT. This encodes CASSIDGLAGEADTQYF. The chain employs TRBV19 and TRBJ2-3; TRBD2 matches 10 bases. Germline V lookup: CDR1 LNHDA, CDR2 SQIVND (reference sequence). The junction had 7 bases not matched to a gene; V was cut back by 0 bases and J by 4 bases. CDR3 length: 17 residues.

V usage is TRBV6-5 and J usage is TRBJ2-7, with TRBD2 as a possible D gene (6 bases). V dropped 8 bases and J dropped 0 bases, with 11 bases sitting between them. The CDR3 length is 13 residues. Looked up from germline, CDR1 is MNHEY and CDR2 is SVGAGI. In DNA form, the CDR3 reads TGTGCCAGCCGCCGGGGGAGCTCCTACGAGCAGTACTTC. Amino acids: CASRRGSSYEQYF.

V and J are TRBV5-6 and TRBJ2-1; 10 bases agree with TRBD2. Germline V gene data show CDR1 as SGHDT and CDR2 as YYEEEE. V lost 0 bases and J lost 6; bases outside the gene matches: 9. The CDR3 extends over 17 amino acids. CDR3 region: CASSLGLLAGEGNEQFF. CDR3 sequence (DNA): TGTGCCAGCAGCTTGGGGCTGCTAGCGGGAGAGGGCAATGAGCAGTTCTTC.

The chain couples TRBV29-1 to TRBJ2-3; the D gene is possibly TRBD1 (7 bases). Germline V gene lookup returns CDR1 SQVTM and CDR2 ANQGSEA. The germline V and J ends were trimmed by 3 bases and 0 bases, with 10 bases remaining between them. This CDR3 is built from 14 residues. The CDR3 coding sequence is TGCAGCGTTGACGCAGGGGGGAGCACAGATACGCAGTATTTT. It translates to CSVDAGGSTDTQYF.

In nucleotides, the CDR3 is TGTGCCAGCAGCCCGGTAACAGGGGGCTCCGGGGAGCTGTTTTTT. Translating gives CASSPVTGGSGELFF. The rearrangement joins TRBV6-5 to TRBJ2-2, with TRBD1 matching 9 bases. V was pared by 6 bases and J by 6 bases, with 8 bases of the junction left unmatched. The CDR3 spans 15 residues. Germline-derived CDR1 and CDR2 are MNHEY and SVGAGI.

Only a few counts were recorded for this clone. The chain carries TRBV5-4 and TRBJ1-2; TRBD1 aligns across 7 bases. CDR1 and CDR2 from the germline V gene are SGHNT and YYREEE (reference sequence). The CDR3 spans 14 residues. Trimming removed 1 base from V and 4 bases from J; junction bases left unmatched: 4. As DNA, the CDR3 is TGTGCCAGCAGCTTGACAGGGGCTGGCTATGGCTACACCTTC. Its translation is CASSLTGAGYGYTF.

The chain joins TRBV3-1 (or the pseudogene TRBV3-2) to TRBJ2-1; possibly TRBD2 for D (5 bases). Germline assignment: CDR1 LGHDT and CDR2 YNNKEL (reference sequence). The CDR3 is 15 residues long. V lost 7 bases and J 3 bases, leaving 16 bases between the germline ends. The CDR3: CASIDSRADYNEQFF. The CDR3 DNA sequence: TGTGCCAGCATTGACTCGCGGGCAGACTACAATGAGCAGTTCTTC.

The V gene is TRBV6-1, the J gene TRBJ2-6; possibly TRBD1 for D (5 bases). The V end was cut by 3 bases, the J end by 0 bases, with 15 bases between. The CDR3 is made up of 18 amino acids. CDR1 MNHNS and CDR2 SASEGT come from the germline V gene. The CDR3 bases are TGTGCCAGCAGTGATTTTGACAGAACCGTCTCTGGGGCCAACGTCCTGACTTTC. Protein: CASSDFDRTVSGANVLTF.

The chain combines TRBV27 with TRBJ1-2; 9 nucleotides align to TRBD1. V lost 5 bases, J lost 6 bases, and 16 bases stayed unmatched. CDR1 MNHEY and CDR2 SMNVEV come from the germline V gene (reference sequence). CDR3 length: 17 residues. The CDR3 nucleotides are TGTGCCAGCAGTCCAGCTGCCGGGACAGGGCTCCCGAATGGCTACACCTTC. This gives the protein CASSPAAGTGLPNGYTF.

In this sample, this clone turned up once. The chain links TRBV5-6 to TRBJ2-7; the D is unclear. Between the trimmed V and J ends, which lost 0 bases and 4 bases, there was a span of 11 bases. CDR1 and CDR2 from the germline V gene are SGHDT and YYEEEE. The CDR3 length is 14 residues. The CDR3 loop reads CASSLVSSWYEQYV. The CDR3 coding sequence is TGTGCCAGCAGCTTGGTCTCGAGCTGGTACGAGCAGTACGTC.

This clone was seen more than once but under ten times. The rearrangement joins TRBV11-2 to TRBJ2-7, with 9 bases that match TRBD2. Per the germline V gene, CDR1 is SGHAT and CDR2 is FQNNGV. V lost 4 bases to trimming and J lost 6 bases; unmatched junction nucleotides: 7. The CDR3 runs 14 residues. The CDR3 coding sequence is TGTGCCAGCAGCTCTAGCGGGACTCCTCTCGAGCAGTACGTC. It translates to CASSSSGTPLEQYV.

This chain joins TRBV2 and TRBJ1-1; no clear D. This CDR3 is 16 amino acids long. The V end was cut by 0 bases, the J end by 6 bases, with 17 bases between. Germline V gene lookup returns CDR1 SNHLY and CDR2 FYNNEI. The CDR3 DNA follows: TGTGCCAGCAGTGAAGCCGCCCTTACCGGGAGGCCTGAAGCTTTCTTT. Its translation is CASSEAALTGRPEAFF.

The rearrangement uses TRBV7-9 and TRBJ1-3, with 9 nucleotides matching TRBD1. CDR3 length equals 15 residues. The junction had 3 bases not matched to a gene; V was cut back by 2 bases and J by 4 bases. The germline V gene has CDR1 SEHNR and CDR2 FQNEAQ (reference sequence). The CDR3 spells CASSLRQGEGNTIYF. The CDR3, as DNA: TGTGCCAGCAGCTTAAGACAGGGGGAAGGAAACACCATATATTTT. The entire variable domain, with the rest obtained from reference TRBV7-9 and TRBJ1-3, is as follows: DTGVSQNPRHKITKRGQNVTFRCDPISEHNRLYWYRQTLGQGPEFLTYFQNEAQLEKSRLLSDRFSAERPKGSFSTLEIQRTEQGDSAMYLCASSLRQGEGNTIYFGEGSWLTVV.

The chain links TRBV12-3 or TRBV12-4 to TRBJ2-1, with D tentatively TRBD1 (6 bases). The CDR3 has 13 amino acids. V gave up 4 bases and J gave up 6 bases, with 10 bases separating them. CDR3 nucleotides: TGTGCCAGCAGTTCGGACAGCCTCAATGAGCAGTTCTTC. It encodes CASSSDSLNEQFF.

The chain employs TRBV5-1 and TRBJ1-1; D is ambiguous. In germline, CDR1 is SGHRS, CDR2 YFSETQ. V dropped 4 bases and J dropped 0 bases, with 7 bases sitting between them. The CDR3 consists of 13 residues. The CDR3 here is CASSMVMNTEAFF. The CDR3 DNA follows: TGCGCCAGCAGCATGGTCATGAACACTGAAGCTTTCTTT.